This T cell receptor beta chain appears in the sequencing data of a study of CD8+ T cells in alopecia areata. Note on this clone: The target antigen is unknown.

Extracted RNA was reverse transcribed, and the resulting cDNA served as sequencing template. The table came from immunoSEQ multiplex PCR; TCRdb's copy has only in-frame clones and leaves some out. The data hold approximately 130,000 clones, with around 45% observed a single time. Peripheral blood samples and lesional scalp punch biopsies were obtained from alopecia areata patients. This CDR3 is 16 amino acids long. V lost 5 bases and J lost 9; bases outside the gene matches: 15. The germline V gene has CDR1 SGHNT and CDR2 YENEEA. Study-wide results and caveats: There were also resident alphabeta T cells of normal skin sequenced in scalp samples.

This TCR was recovered from a human donor with alopecia areata. Input material: NKG2D-low CD8+ T cells sorted from blood. V is TRBV11-3 and J is TRBJ2-1; 8 positions match TRBD2. The CDR3 sequence is CASSRPRGGILAEQFF. The CDR3 DNA follows: TGTGCCAGCAGCCGTCCCCGGGGGGGGATATTGGCTGAGCAGTTCTTC. Full variable domain (missing parts from reference TRBV11-3 and TRBJ2-1): EAGVVQSPRYKIIEKKQPVAFWCNPISGHNTLYWYLQNLGQGPELLIRYENEEAVDDSQLPKDRFSAERLKGVDSTLKIQPAELGDSAVYLCASSRPRGGILAEQFFGPGTRLTVL.